The 20 T cell receptor beta chains presented below share a single source sample, sequenced in a study of blood T cell repertoires in COVID-19. Some clones are missing from TCRdb's copy, which holds only in-frame ones; the method was immunoSEQ multiplex PCR. The sample carries a few hundred thousand clones, roughly 91% recorded once. Sequencing was carried out using PBMCs or T cells enriched from blood (not recorded which). Every receptor here comes from a man aged 18 to 30 who had recovered from COVID-19.

This chain uses TRBV7-8 with TRBJ2-1; possibly TRBD2 for D (6 bases). The length of the CDR3 is 17 residues. V was pared by 5 bases and J by 9 bases, with 26 bases between. Germline lookup yields CDR1 SGHVS and CDR2 FQNEAQ. CDR3 sequence reads: CASSHNRLGSGDGEQFF. CDR3 DNA sequence: TGTGCCAGCAGCCATAACCGCCTCGGCTCGGGAGACGGTGAGCAGTTCTTC.

The chain combines TRBV11-2 with TRBJ1-1; D perhaps matches TRBD1 (5 bases). The CDR3 totals 14 residues. CDR1 is SGHAT, CDR2 FQNNGV, per germline. The V and J ends lost 3 bases and 5 bases respectively, with 13 bases between them. Here the CDR3 reads CASSLAQGTTEAFF. The CDR3 coding sequence is TGTGCCAGCAGCTTGGCCCAGGGAACGACTGAAGCTTTCTTT.

The V call is TRBV7-3, the J call TRBJ1-1, with 9 bases aligning to TRBD1. V was pared by 4 bases and J by 7 bases, with 10 bases of the junction left unmatched. CDR3 size: 15 residues. Germline CDR1 is SGHTA and CDR2 is FQGTGA. CDR3: CASSSGQGPGDEAFF. The CDR3 DNA reads as TGTGCCAGCAGCTCAGGACAGGGGCCGGGGGATGAAGCTTTCTTT.

V usage is TRBV7-9 and J usage is TRBJ1-3; possible D gene TRBD1, 6 bases. The length of the CDR3 is 13 residues. Germline V gene sequence: CDR1 SEHNR, CDR2 FQNEAQ (reference sequence). V was trimmed by 10 bases and J by 3 bases, leaving 13 bases between them. The CDR3 coding sequence is TGTGCCATTCAGCCACAGGGTGGAAACACCATATATTTT. Residues: CAIQPQGGNTIYF.

The rearrangement uses TRBV18 and TRBJ1-5; the match to TRBD1 covers 8 bases. J gave up 2 bases and V 6 bases, and 6 bases lay outside the gene matches. From germline, CDR1 is KGHSH and CDR2 LQKENI. The CDR3 extends over 15 amino acids. CDR3 sequence reads: CASSGTGGGNQPQHF. DNA for the CDR3: TGTGCCAGCTCGGGGACAGGAGGGGGCAATCAGCCCCAGCATTTT.

The chain couples TRBV4-2 to TRBJ2-2; 11 bases align to TRBD2. J was trimmed by 0 bases and V by 4 bases; bases with no gene match: 10. In germline, CDR1 is LGHNA, CDR2 YNFKEQ. The CDR3 is made up of 19 amino acids. CDR3 DNA sequence: TGTGCCAGCAGCCCTATCACTAGCGGGGGTTTGTCGAACACCGGGGAGCTGTTTTTT. Protein product: CASSPITSGGLSNTGELFF.

The V call is TRBV25-1, the J call TRBJ1-1, with TRBD1 matching 10 bases. In germline, CDR1 is MGHDK, CDR2 SYGVNS. The CDR3 runs 13 residues. The V segment lost 10 bases and the J segment 5 bases; nucleotides outside the gene matches: 7. In nucleotides, the CDR3 is TGTGCCACCAGGGGGACAGGGGAAACTGAAGCTTTCTTT. The encoded protein is CATRGTGETEAFF. Supplemented by reference TRBV25-1 and TRBJ1-1, the full variable domain reads EADIYQTPRYLVIGTGKKITLECSQTMGHDKMYWYQQDPGMELHLIHYSYGVNSTEKGDLSSESTVSRIRTEHFPLTLESARPSHTSQYLCATRGTGETEAFFGQGTRLTVV.

The chain links TRBV4-1 to TRBJ1-5; D is undetermined. The CDR3 extends over 17 amino acids. Trimming removed 0 bases at V and 0 bases at J, with 12 bases between. Germline values: CDR1 MGHRA, CDR2 YSYEKL. CDR3 DNA: TGCGCCAGCAGCCAAGATCTAAGTGGTTATAGCAATCAGCCCCAGCATTTT. Its translation is CASSQDLSGYSNQPQHF.

V and J are TRBV5-1 and TRBJ2-2; D call uncertain. In germline, CDR1 is SGHRS, CDR2 YFSETQ. Trimming cost V 4 bases and J 4 bases, with 11 bases left between them. CDR3 length: 14 amino acids. The CDR3 DNA follows: TGCGCCAGCAGCCCGCAGTGGAGCACCGGGGAGCTGTTTTTT. It codes for CASSPQWSTGELFF.

The chain has TRBV5-1 and TRBJ2-5; tentatively, D is TRBD1 (5 bases). The CDR3 extends over 13 amino acids. The V end was cut by 5 bases, the J end by 1 base, with 9 bases between. From germline, CDR1 is SGHRS and CDR2 YFSETQ. DNA for the CDR3: TGCGCCAGCAGGGGGCAGCCCCAAGAGACCCAGTACTTC. It translates to CASRGQPQETQYF.

The CDR3 bases are TGTGCCAGCAGCTTAGCAATCCCGCGGCGGGACAGGGGCCGATCGAACACCGGGGAGCTGTTTTTT. It yields the protein CASSLAIPRRDRGRSNTGELFF. The genes are TRBV7-2 and TRBJ2-2; 10 positions match TRBD1. CDR1 is SGHTA, CDR2 FQGNSA, per germline. Trimming at V came to 0 bases and at J to 0 bases, leaving 16 bases not matched to a gene. The CDR3 totals 22 residues.

The V and J genes are TRBV6-2 or TRBV6-3 and TRBJ1-2; 8 bases are shared with TRBD1. Unmatched junction bases numbered 3, after V lost 0 bases and J lost 3 bases. Germline-derived CDR1 and CDR2 are MNHEY and SVGEGT. The length of the CDR3 is 15 residues. The CDR3 DNA reads TGTGCCAGCAGTTACTCGACAGGGGCTGACTATGGCTACACCTTC. Protein: CASSYSTGADYGYTF.

Concerning this clone itself: Other DNA sequences within the sample encode an identical CDR3. The rearrangement uses TRBV6-5 and TRBJ1-5; 7 nucleotides agree with TRBD1. V trimming: 6 bases; J trimming: 0 bases; junction bases outside the gene matches: 5. Looked up from germline, CDR1 is MNHEY and CDR2 is SVGAGI. The CDR3 length is 15 residues. The CDR3 reads CASRTQGDSNQPQHF. The CDR3 DNA reads as TGTGCCAGCAGGACCCAGGGGGATAGCAATCAGCCCCAGCATTTT.

The genes are TRBV4-1 and TRBJ1-6; D ambiguous. This CDR3 comprises 17 residues. Trimming stripped 0 bases from V and 2 bases from J, with 11 bases between. Germline CDR1 and CDR2: MGHRA and YSYEKL. As DNA, the CDR3 is TGCGCCAGCAGCCAAGAGCCGGGAGTAACCTATAATTCACCCCTCCACTTT. Its protein product is CASSQEPGVTYNSPLHF.

V usage is TRBV6-5 and J usage is TRBJ1-1; D is unclear. CDR1 is MNHEY and CDR2 is SVGAGI in the germline V gene. This CDR3 comprises 15 residues. Trimming removed 6 bases from V and 4 bases from J, with 18 bases in between. The CDR3 coding sequence is TGTGCCAGCAGGATTGAGCCACACCCGGGCACTGAAGCTTTCTTT. It translates to CASRIEPHPGTEAFF.

V and J are TRBV7-2 and TRBJ2-3, with 10 bases matching TRBD2. In germline, CDR1 is SGHTA, CDR2 FQGNSA. CDR3 length: 16 amino acids. The ends lost 1 base at V and 6 bases at J; junction bases unmatched: 7. The CDR3: CASSLVAGGPKDTQYF. In DNA form, the CDR3 reads TGTGCCAGCAGCTTAGTAGCGGGGGGTCCCAAGGATACGCAGTATTTT.

The CDR3 reads CSVGRDSTEQFF. DNA for the CDR3: TGCAGCGTTGGAAGGGACAGCACTGAGCAGTTCTTC. The rearrangement links TRBV29-1 to TRBJ2-1, with TRBD1 matching over 7 bases. V dropped 4 bases and J dropped 9; count of bases not matched to a gene: 6. The CDR3 has 12 residues. The germline CDR1 and CDR2 sequences are SQVTM and ANQGSEA.

This chain joins TRBV6-1 and TRBJ1-6, with 11 bases fitting TRBD1. Trimming cost V 2 bases and J 9 bases; bases outside gene matches: 3. From germline, CDR1 is MNHNS and CDR2 SASEGT. The CDR3 spans 15 residues. The CDR3 sequence: CASSERGQGGSPLHF. The CDR3 DNA sequence: TGTGCCAGCAGTGAAAGGGGACAGGGGGGTTCACCCCTCCACTTT.

The V and J genes are TRBV9 and TRBJ1-3, with TRBD1 matching 7 bases. Trimming cost V 2 bases and J 5 bases; bases outside gene matches: 4. The length of the CDR3 is 14 residues. Germline V lookup: CDR1 SGDLS, CDR2 YYNGEE. The CDR3 reads CASSVEGARNTIYF. The CDR3 DNA is TGTGCCAGCAGCGTGGAGGGGGCAAGAAACACCATATATTTT.

This chain connects TRBV7-9 to TRBJ2-3; TRBD2 matches at 12 bases. The germline CDR1 and CDR2 sequences are SEHNR and FQNEAQ (reference sequence). V was clipped by 2 bases and J by 5 bases; unmatched bases: 14. The CDR3 runs 19 residues. In DNA, the CDR3 is TGTGCCAGCAGCTTATACGCTAGCGGGAGGGCCAATAGAAGAGATACGCAGTATTTT. This translates into CASSLYASGRANRRDTQYF.